These 8 T cell receptor beta chains were all obtained from the same sample, sequenced in a study of human T cells and chemical hapten exposure. Regarding time point: patch test 3, about 24 weeks after DPC sensitization. Treatment described: therapeutic diphenylcyclopropenone sensitization with weekly scalp DPC. TCRdb re-analysed the RACE reads in MiXCR, keeping a single row per CDR3 protein. In the table there are 95,000 to 150,000 distinct CDR3 sequences, around 10% of which are singletons. The sample in question was whole blood, obtained in connection with sensitization to the hapten diphenylcyclopropenone (DPC). All receptors come from a woman between 45 and 60 years old with alopecia areata. Some clones in this sample may be carry-over from other donors' samples.

V gene TRBV4-2 combines with J gene TRBJ1-1; 8 nucleotides agree with TRBD1. This CDR3 is 14 amino acids long. Germline lookup yields CDR1 LGHNA and CDR2 YNFKEQ. V was clipped by 1 base and J by 5 bases; unmatched bases: 3. The CDR3 protein is CASSQGGQGTEAFF. CDR3 nucleotide sequence: TGTGCCAGCAGCCAAGGCGGACAGGGAACTGAAGCTTTCTTT.

This sequence joins TRBV29-1 and TRBJ1-5, with 8 bases aligning to TRBD1. This CDR3 contains 13 residues. The V segment lost 6 bases and the J segment 9 bases; nucleotides outside the gene matches: 10. CDR1 and CDR2 from the germline V gene are SQVTM and ANQGSEA. The CDR3 DNA reads as TGCAGCGTCGTCGTGACAGGGGAAGGGCCCCAGCATTTT. Translation: CSVVVTGEGPQHF.

This clonotype was counted only a few times. V and J are TRBV29-1 and TRBJ2-1; 7 nucleotides align to TRBD1. V dropped 7 bases and J dropped 2; count of bases not matched to a gene: 8. Germline CDR1 and CDR2: SQVTM and ANQGSEA. This CDR3 comprises 14 residues. The CDR3 loop is CSDTQGMTYNEQFF. DNA for the CDR3: TGCAGCGACACACAGGGGATGACCTACAATGAGCAGTTCTTC.

This clonotype was counted only a few times. The rearrangement uses TRBV9 and TRBJ2-3; D not resolved. Trimming removed 0 bases at V and 2 bases at J, with 13 bases between. Per the germline V gene, CDR1 is SGDLS and CDR2 is YYNGEE. CDR3 length: 16 amino acids. The CDR3 loop reads CASSVGSAPYTDTQYF. The CDR3 coding sequence is TGTGCCAGCAGCGTAGGGTCAGCCCCTTACACAGATACGCAGTATTTT. Based on the CDR3 plus reference TRBV9 and TRBJ2-3, the full variable domain is DSGVTQTPKHLITATGQRVTLRCSPRSGDLSVYWYQQSLDQGLQFLIQYYNGEERAKGNILERFSAQQFPDLHSELNLSSLELGDSALYFCASSVGSAPYTDTQYFGPGTRLTVL.

The J gene is TRBJ1-1, the V gene TRBV12-3 or TRBV12-4, with D possibly being TRBD1 (6 bases). The ends were cut back, 5 bases at V and 4 bases at J, with 17 bases in the middle. This CDR3 is 15 amino acids long. As DNA, the CDR3 is TGTGCCAGCAGTGGCGCCGTGGGGGCGATCACTGAAGCTTTCTTT. Its protein is CASSGAVGAITEAFF.

The chain has TRBV5-4 and TRBJ1-1, with D unresolved. The V end lost 2 bases, the J end lost 2 bases, and 4 bases lay between the germline ends. The CDR3 loop spans 12 amino acids. CDR1 SGHNT and CDR2 YYREEE come from the germline V gene (reference sequence). The CDR3 DNA follows: TGTGCCAGCAGCTTTGGAAACACTGAAGCTTTCTTT. It encodes CASSFGNTEAFF.

The table lists this clonotype with many counts. This chain connects TRBV12-3 or TRBV12-4 to TRBJ1-4; TRBD1 is a possible D gene (5 bases). V gave up 2 bases and J gave up 6 bases, with 10 bases separating them. The CDR3 contains 14 residues. The CDR3 coding sequence is TGTGCCAGCAGTTTACGGGGGGGAGATGAAAAACTGTTTTTT. Amino acids: CASSLRGGDEKLFF.

The sample holds one count of this clonotype. The rearrangement joins TRBV14 to TRBJ2-2, with D perhaps TRBD2 (5 bases). The germline gives CDR1 SGHDN, CDR2 FVKESK. The CDR3 has 13 amino acids. V lost 1 base and J lost 7, with 7 bases in between. CDR3: CASSQARDGELFF. The CDR3 DNA reads as TGTGCCAGCAGCCAAGCGAGGGACGGGGAGCTGTTTTTT.